This T cell receptor (beta chain) was recorded in a study of T cell responses to AZD1222 COVID-19 vaccine (dated by TCRdb to the early 2020s). About the investigation overall: Because spike-specific TCR depth and breadth did not differ between the two schedules, AZD1222 recipients who got a second dose at roughly 4 weeks were pooled with those who got a second dose at roughly 12 weeks. Trial participants were enrolled by age into 18-55, 56-69 and 70-plus year subgroups, with approximately 150, 28 and 58 TCR-sequenced participants respectively. TCR sequencing covered some 240 trial participants: 200 to 220 given two doses of AZD1222 and approximately 26 given two doses of MenACWY control vaccine.

The CDR3 regions of human TCRbeta chains were subjected to immunosequencing. From the authors' description of their analysis: TCRs in the repertoires were compared against a reference library of SARS-CoV-2-specific TCRs that had been generated with the MIRA antigen-specificity platform. Breadth was defined as the fraction of unique TCRs that were SARS-CoV-2-associated. Depth was defined as the fraction of total T cells that were SARS-CoV-2-associated. Each spike-specific TCR was assigned to its reactive spike region and to a CD4 or CD8 class using the MIRA data. Log10-transformed breadth and depth values were compared by one-way ANOVA with Sidak's multiple comparisons tests. This is the immuneACCESS table as TCRdb keeps it, with only in-frame sequences that have V and J called. A part of the clones is gone; compared with another copy, unresolved V genes explain less than half, and the rest is unexplained. The DNA was the basis for D and trimming; V, J and clone size are from that table. The sample yields 25,000 to 35,000 clones; under 90% were counted once. Roughly 1.3% of the sample rests with the top ten.

The paper as a whole reports these results and caveats: The vaccine-associated CD4 TCRs covered the entire spike protein, and the dominant responses fell in regions 160-218 and 743-854. Conclusions about previously exposed vaccinees are limited, since just 6 or 7 AZD1222 recipients were seropositive for SARS-CoV-2 at baseline. Participants were mostly white British and included more females than males, and it was suggested by the authors that clonal diversity may have been underestimated. Epitopes outside the regions mutated in the B.1.351 and B.1.1.7 variants were reportedly recognized by nearly half of the unique spike-specific TCRs. In the small 56-69-year group, the increase in depth fell short of significance, most likely because of low power. No day 14 peak-response samples were available, so repertoires were characterized only after the peak T cell response. A significant rise in spike-specific TCR breadth and depth was observed after two AZD1222 doses relative to day 0 and relative to MenACWY recipients.

The meaning of the sample's time point label: baseline before first vaccination. Vaccinee samples came from UK trials COV001 and COV002, including a single-blind randomized controlled phase 2/3 trial of AZD1222 (ChAdOx1 nCoV-19) in healthy adults. For TCRbeta chain sequencing, PBMC samples from trial participants were taken at day 0 and at day 28 after the second dose. Note on this clone: No antigen is known for it. The record has no base qualities; no much larger clone is one base away.

This sequence was found in an adult in good health. Sequenced here: peripheral blood, sampled on day 0 of AZD1222 vaccination.

The CDR3 region: CASSPRARNQPQHF. The nucleotide sequence reads as follows: TGTGCCAGCAGTCCGAGGGCCCGCAATCAGCCCCAGCATTTT. The sequence is built from TRBV6-2 or TRBV6-3 and TRBJ1-5; there is no confident call for the D gene. The CDR3 spans 14 residues, from the cysteine through the phenylalanine. The CDR3 DNA has 42 bases and is translated from base 1. The germline V gene encodes CDR1 MNHEY and CDR2 SVGEGT. The V and J ends are trimmed by 5 bases and 2 bases, leaving 10 bases between them.